This TCR beta chain is from a study of low-dose radiotherapy and immunotherapy resistance in tumors. Study details: Ipilimumab 1 mg/kg every six weeks, together with nivolumab 240 mg every two weeks, was given intravenously to patients. Patients took oral aspirin 300 mg daily for four cycles from cycle 1 day 1.

In its sample, this clonotype was seen many times. Gene-specific TRAV and TRBV primers were used for first-strand cDNA, covering alpha and beta chains. For amplifying TCRs, the PCR ran for approximately 21 cycles with Phusion, which was used together with a constant-region primer and the adapter on the V primers. TCRdb passed the reads through MiXCR, listing each CDR3 protein once. There are tens of thousands of distinct CDR3 sequences in the sample; under 9.5% occur only once, and around 1% lies in the top ten. CDR3 length equals 13 residues. Deletions cut 5 bases from V and 3 bases from J, with 7 bases between. CDR1 SGHAT and CDR2 FQNNGV come from the germline V gene. Time point in this sample: before trial treatment. Donors were given nivolumab, ipilimumab, aspirin, low-dose cyclophosphamide and low-dose radiotherapy.

Sequencing was performed on PBMCs, taken before treatment. The chain joins TRBV11-2 to TRBJ2-2; D unclear. The source of this sequence is a male donor with prostate cancer. CDR3 in amino acids: CASSHAHTGELFF. CDR3 nucleotide sequence: TGTGCCAGCAGCCATGCCCACACCGGGGAGCTGTTTTTT.